The clone carrying this T cell receptor (beta chain) was detected ten times or more. Read sequence stops 3 residues before the CDR3 end, and the germline J gene provides the missing end. V was trimmed by 2 bases and J by 7 bases, leaving 11 bases between them. Germline V lookup: CDR1 SEHNR, CDR2 FQNEAQ (reference sequence). The CDR3 is 13 residues long. The sample comes from a study of T cell clonality in common variable immunodeficiency. Data came from immunoSEQ multiplex PCR; TCRdb stores just in-frame clones and leaves some out. In total the sample includes approximately 75,000 clones, none of them seen once.

The source material was peripheral blood mononuclear cells. The rearrangement joins TRBV7-9 to TRBJ1-1; a weak D match, TRBD1 (6 bases). The receptor was derived from a person between 18 and 70 years old in good health. The DNA read from the CDR3 is TGTGCCAGCAGCTTATCGGGGGGCCATGAA. Translation: CASSLSGGHE. From start to end, the CDR3 is CASSLSGGHEAFF.